Listed below are T cell receptor beta chains from one sample, sequenced in a study of cytotoxic CD8 clonotypes in ibrutinib-treated CLL. Assay: immunoSEQ multiplex PCR; the TCRdb copy retains only in-frame clones and omits some. The sample holds 150,000 to 200,000 clones, about four fifths seen once. The material was PBMCs, obtained after 12 months of ibrutinib treatment. These receptors all come from a human donor with chronic lymphocytic leukemia. CDR3s include the opening cysteine and the closing phenylalanine or tryptophan. Part of the rows lack a size; the others show once, few, many or a class for expanded clones.

clone size: -
J gene: TRBJ1-5
V gene: TRBV7-2
CDR3 protein: CASTRGVYQPQHF

clone size: -
J gene: TRBJ2-7
V gene: TRBV4-3
CDR3 protein: CASSQDTRSTGQYF

clone size: few
J gene: TRBJ2-2
V gene: TRBV28
CDR3 protein: CASSTPTGGLFF

clone size: -
J gene: TRBJ2-4
V gene: TRBV11-1
CDR3 protein: CASSTISGTGDRNIQYF

clone size: -
J gene: TRBJ2-3
V gene: TRBV18
CDR3 protein: CASSPSRPTGTDTQYF

clone size: -
J gene: TRBJ1-1
V gene: TRBV28
CDR3 protein: CASSLEQNKAFF

clone size: -
J gene: TRBJ2-7
V gene: TRBV6-5
CDR3 protein: CASSRLAGIYEQYF

clone size: -
J gene: TRBJ1-1
V gene: TRBV28
CDR3 protein: CASTLYPSDGEAFF

clone size: -
J gene: TRBJ2-3
V gene: TRBV2
CDR3 protein: CASSLTGLADTQYF

clone size: once
J gene: TRBJ2-7
V gene: TRBV28
CDR3 protein: CASSAWGQGLGYEQYF

clone size: -
J gene: TRBJ1-5
V gene: TRBV15
CDR3 protein: CATSTRGGREPQHF

clone size: -
J gene: TRBJ2-3
V gene: TRBV7-2
CDR3 protein: CASSPTGLAVGTQYF

clone size: few
J gene: TRBJ2-6
V gene: TRBV18
CDR3 protein: CASSPLRQGSGANVLTF

clone size: -
J gene: TRBJ1-4
V gene: TRBV28
CDR3 protein: CASSYPPTGTGSEKLFF

clone size: -
J gene: TRBJ1-1
V gene: TRBV5-5
CDR3 protein: CASSLALNTEAFF

clone size: -
J gene: TRBJ1-2
V gene: TRBV27
CDR3 protein: CASRGQFPANYGYTF

clone size: -
J gene: TRBJ2-1
V gene: TRBV28
CDR3 protein: CASSLVAGGPIEQFF

clone size: -
J gene: TRBJ2-7
V gene: TRBV7-2
CDR3 protein: CASSKRDSPLGYEQYF

clone size: -
J gene: TRBJ1-5
V gene: TRBV15
CDR3 protein: CATRRGYSNQPQHF

clone size: -
J gene: TRBJ2-7
V gene: TRBV6-6
CDR3 protein: CASSSSSYEQYF

clone size: -
J gene: TRBJ2-3
V gene: TRBV4-3
CDR3 protein: CASSPGWTGTGTDTQYF

clone size: -
J gene: TRBJ1-4
V gene: TRBV9
CDR3 protein: CASSSTNFQIGGEKLFF

clone size: -
J gene: TRBJ2-2
V gene: TRBV28
CDR3 protein: CASSLRGARTGELFF

clone size: few
J gene: TRBJ2-3
V gene: TRBV19
CDR3 protein: CASSRGSGGGTDTQYF

clone size: -
J gene: TRBJ1-1
V gene: TRBV4-1
CDR3 protein: CASSPPVGAGSVGEAFF

clone size: -
J gene: TRBJ2-7
V gene: TRBV5-6
CDR3 protein: CASSLLNPGGVSEQYF

clone size: -
J gene: TRBJ1-1
V gene: TRBV19
CDR3 protein: CASSTIQGTLNTEAFF

clone size: -
J gene: TRBJ1-6
V gene: TRBV18
CDR3 protein: CASSPIGGGNSPLHF

clone size: -
J gene: TRBJ1-2
V gene: TRBV15
CDR3 protein: CATRRDSNYGYTF

clone size: -
J gene: TRBJ2-7
V gene: TRBV7-8
CDR3 protein: CASHAEGYEQYF

clone size: -
J gene: TRBJ2-3
V gene: TRBV7-2
CDR3 protein: CASSLGASTQYF

clone size: -
J gene: TRBJ2-1
V gene: TRBV9
CDR3 protein: CASSVASGRGGHEQFF

clone size: -
J gene: TRBJ1-6
V gene: TRBV5-8
CDR3 protein: CASSFYSWDSPLHF

clone size: -
J gene: TRBJ2-7
V gene: TRBV9
CDR3 protein: CASSVASGPRLGSYEQYF

clone size: -
J gene: TRBJ1-2
V gene: TRBV2
CDR3 protein: CASSDREEGYGYTF

clone size: -
J gene: TRBJ1-3
V gene: TRBV2
CDR3 protein: CASSERDTLNSGNTIYF

clone size: -
J gene: TRBJ1-1
V gene: TRBV7-3
CDR3 protein: CASSLFSGLSTEAFF

clone size: -
J gene: TRBJ2-1
V gene: TRBV7-2
CDR3 protein: CASSFVGNEQFF

clone size: -
J gene: TRBJ1-1
V gene: TRBV7-2
CDR3 protein: CASSLEVRNTEAFF

clone size: -
J gene: TRBJ2-6
V gene: TRBV6-1
CDR3 protein: CASTETGTPAEVLTF

clone size: -
J gene: TRBJ2-3
V gene: TRBV4-2
CDR3 protein: CASSQVESTDTQYF

clone size: -
J gene: TRBJ1-2
V gene: TRBV5-1
CDR3 protein: CASSLGQLSAGYTF

clone size: once
J gene: TRBJ2-7
V gene: TRBV9
CDR3 protein: CASSVGHSVVEQYF

clone size: -
J gene: TRBJ2-1
V gene: TRBV6-1
CDR3 protein: CASSESSGGPHNEQFF

clone size: once
J gene: TRBJ2-3
V gene: TRBV5-1
CDR3 protein: CASSLISSGRGADTQYF

clone size: few
J gene: TRBJ1-1
V gene: TRBV18
CDR3 protein: CASASQPGMNTEAFF

clone size: -
J gene: TRBJ1-1
V gene: TRBV5-8
CDR3 protein: CASSLQGAGEAFF

clone size: once
J gene: TRBJ1-1
V gene: TRBV7-3
CDR3 protein: CAGSPYLSTEAFF

clone size: -
J gene: TRBJ1-2
V gene: TRBV6-1
CDR3 protein: CASTLDREGGYTF

clone size: once
J gene: TRBJ1-5
V gene: TRBV19
CDR3 protein: CASSFRDQPQHF

clone size: -
J gene: TRBJ2-1
V gene: TRBV10-3
CDR3 protein: CAIKGTGTEEQFF

clone size: -
J gene: TRBJ1-1
V gene: TRBV5-8
CDR3 protein: CASSWDSPGTEAFF

clone size: -
J gene: TRBJ1-1
V gene: TRBV5-4
CDR3 protein: CASSLPHGNTEAFF

clone size: -
J gene: TRBJ2-3
V gene: TRBV29-1
CDR3 protein: CSVANTDTQYF